These T cell receptor beta chains were read from a single sample in a study of blood T cell repertoires in COVID-19. Sequencing was performed with immunoSEQ multiplex PCR; in TCRdb, only in-frame clones are kept and a portion is missing. The sample shows a few hundred thousand clones, about 86% of them seen only once. The specimen sequenced was peripheral blood. The source of these receptors is a woman in her sixties with COVID-19, enrolled during active disease. CDR3s include the opening cysteine and the closing phenylalanine or tryptophan. D genes are given only for firm matches. Rows may omit the clone size; those that give it use once, few, many or a size class.

>TRBD1|17|TRBJ1-2|TRBV15|NA
CATSRARQGKLPYGYTF
TGTGCCACCAGCAGAGCTCGACAGGGTAAACTCCCTTATGGCTACACCTTC
>TRBD1|16|TRBJ2-7|TRBV18|NA
CASSATVGTGLYEQYF
TGTGCCAGCTCAGCCACCGTAGGGACAGGGCTCTACGAGCAGTACTTC
>TRBD1|15|TRBJ1-2|TRBV6-1|once
CASSEWDSFNYGYTF
TGTGCCAGCAGTGAATGGGACAGCTTTAACTATGGCTACACCTTC
>TRBD2|16|TRBJ2-3|TRBV5-4|NA
CASSRGLAGSTDTQYF
TGTGCCAGCAGCAGGGGACTAGCGGGGAGCACAGATACGCAGTATTTT
>TRBD2|15|TRBJ2-1|TRBV7-2|NA
CASSFGAGGKLEQFF
TGTGCCAGCAGCTTCGGAGCGGGGGGGAAGCTTGAGCAGTTCTTC
>NA|14|TRBJ1-2|TRBV11-2|NA
CASSLGPGSYGYTF
TGTGCCAGCAGCTTAGGCCCGGGGAGCTATGGCTACACCTTC
>TRBD2|15|TRBJ2-5|TRBV6-1|NA
CASSEVAGGMETQYF
TGTGCCAGCAGTGAAGTGGCGGGGGGGATGGAGACCCAGTACTTC
>NA|14|TRBJ1-1|TRBV5-4|NA
CASSDTTRNTEAFF
TGTGCCAGCAGCGACACGACAAGAAACACTGAAGCTTTCTTT
>NA|15|TRBJ2-1|TRBV28|once
CASSLGALGGNEQFF
TGTGCCAGCAGTTTAGGGGCGCTTGGTGGCAATGAGCAGTTCTTC
>TRBD1|15|TRBJ2-5|TRBV5-1|NA
CASNLGGQSQETQYF
TGCGCCAGCAACCTTGGGGGACAGAGCCAAGAGACCCAGTACTTC
>NA|15|TRBJ1-2|TRBV18|NA
CASSPPGGRNYGYTF
TGTGCCAGCTCACCACCGGGGGGACGGAACTATGGCTACACCTTC